Below are 29 T cell receptor beta chains sequenced from a single sample in a study of T cell changes during pregnancy in multiple sclerosis (dated by TCRdb to between 2017 and 2020). The library was produced with the immunoSEQ multiplex PCR assay. TCRdb mirrors the immuneACCESS table, restricted to in-frame sequences. Some clones are absent from its copies; in checked studies, under half trace to an unresolved V gene, and the reason for the others is unknown. This sample holds under 75,000 clones; around 90% were observed only once. Of the sample, roughly 0.3% falls within the top ten clones. The sample consisted of CD4+ T cells from peripheral blood mononuclear cells, taken after pregnancy. The receptors stem from a female donor with multiple sclerosis, enrolled in a pregnancy study.

On this clone: A read error may account for a junction end that differs from germline. The chain links TRBV10-2 to TRBJ1-5; no clear D. Germline loops: CDR1 WSHSY, CDR2 SAAADI. The CDR3 extends over 14 amino acids. The CDR3 coding sequence is TGCGCCAGCAGTGACGATCCTAGCTATCAGCCCCAGCATTTT. Its translation is CASSDDPSYQPQHF.

This chain connects TRBV25-1 to TRBJ2-3, with 10 bases fitting TRBD1. The CDR3 extends over 15 amino acids. Germline V gives CDR1 MGHDK, CDR2 SYGVNS. V shed 1 base and J 4 bases; nucleotides not matched to a gene: 2. CDR3 coding DNA: TGTGCCAGCAGTGAATGGGGACAGGGGCCAGATACGCAGTATTTT. Translating gives CASSEWGQGPDTQYF.

The chain has TRBV7-2 and TRBJ2-5; TRBD2 aligns across 11 bases. In germline, CDR1 is SGHTA, CDR2 FQGNSA. V shed 7 bases and J 5 bases; nucleotides not matched to a gene: 12. The CDR3 length is 16 residues. The CDR3 is CASTLIAGGIGETQYF. The DNA of the CDR3 is TGTGCCAGCACCCTCATAGCGGGAGGGATCGGGGAGACCCAGTACTTC.

This sequence joins TRBV4-1 and TRBJ2-4; D remains ambiguous. The germline V gene has CDR1 MGHRA and CDR2 YSYEKL. V shed 1 base and J shed 3 bases, with 19 bases lying between them. The CDR3 consists of 18 residues. The CDR3 DNA follows: TGCGCCAGCAGCCAAGCTAAGACAATTGGTGTGGACAAAAACATTCAGTACTTC. It is translated as CASSQAKTIGVDKNIQYF.

This rearrangement joins TRBV6-5 to TRBJ1-5; D uncertain. The germline V gene has CDR1 MNHEY and CDR2 SVGAGI. The length of the CDR3 is 14 residues. V was trimmed by 5 bases and J by 4 bases, leaving 12 bases between them. This chain's CDR3 is CASSRRLTNQPQHF. CDR3 in DNA: TGTGCCAGCAGTCGGAGACTTACTAATCAGCCCCAGCATTTT.

This clone was observed once. The gene calls are TRBV7-8 and TRBJ1-5; 8 nucleotides agree with TRBD1. The CDR3 contains 15 residues. Germline V gene sequence: CDR1 SGHVS, CDR2 FQNEAQ. V shed 4 bases, J shed 7 bases, and the junction held 9 bases outside the gene matches. The CDR3 protein is CASSWGRQGHQPQHF. Written as DNA, the CDR3 is TGTGCCAGCAGCTGGGGGCGACAGGGGCACCAGCCCCAGCATTTT.

V is TRBV6-6 and J is TRBJ1-4; 7 bases align to TRBD1. Germline values: CDR1 MNHNY, CDR2 SVGAGI (reference sequence). This CDR3 region has 16 residues. With 4 bases clipped from V and 1 base from J, the junction kept 6 bases outside the gene matches. The CDR3 bases are TGTGCCAGCAGTTGGGGGACAGAAAAAACTAATGAAAAACTGTTTTTT. The encoded protein is CASSWGTEKTNEKLFF.

The rearrangement links TRBV27 to TRBJ1-1; possibly TRBD1 for D (6 bases). CDR3 length: 13 residues. Trimming stripped 5 bases from V and 11 bases from J, with 18 bases between. CDR1 MNHEY and CDR2 SMNVEV come from the germline V gene (reference sequence). CDR3 residues: CASSVAWGGRAFF. Written as DNA, the CDR3 is TGTGCCAGCAGTGTCGCGTGGGGGGGCCGGGCTTTCTTT.

V gene TRBV7-3 combines with J gene TRBJ2-1, with 15 bases aligning to TRBD2. With V trimmed by 5 bases and J by 4 bases, 3 bases remained unmatched. Germline assignment: CDR1 SGHTA and CDR2 FQGTGA. This CDR3 has 16 amino acids. The CDR3 sequence: CASSLGLAGGYNEQFF. The CDR3 region has the DNA TGTGCCAGCAGCCTCGGACTAGCGGGAGGGTACAATGAGCAGTTCTTC.

In DNA, the CDR3 is TGCGCCAGCAGGCCGACAGGGAGCTACGAGCAGTACTTC. It yields the protein CASRPTGSYEQYF. This chain links TRBV5-1 with TRBJ2-7, with TRBD1 identical over 7 bases. Germline V gene lookup returns CDR1 SGHRS and CDR2 YFSETQ. J lost 3 bases, V lost 5 bases, and 5 bases had no gene match. The CDR3 length is 13 residues.

The rearrangement uses TRBV5-6 and TRBJ2-7; perhaps TRBD2 as D (6 bases). CDR1 SGHDT and CDR2 YYEEEE come from the germline V gene. This CDR3 has 14 residues. With 1 base removed from V and 1 base from J, the gap between germline ends came to 9 bases. In DNA, the CDR3 is TGTGCCAGCAGCTTGCTCGGGACTTCCTACGAGCAGTACTTC. Translation gives CASSLLGTSYEQYF.

V usage is TRBV19 and J usage is TRBJ1-5, with 7 bases aligning to TRBD1. The J segment lost 5 bases and the V segment lost 4 bases, leaving 11 bases of the junction unmatched. The CDR3 is 16 amino acids. Per germline, CDR1 LNHDA and CDR2 SQIVND (reference sequence). The CDR3: CASSKPRGTDYQPQHF. CDR3 DNA: TGTGCCAGTAGTAAACCGCGTGGGACAGATTATCAGCCCCAGCATTTT. Full variable domain (outside the CDR3, taken from reference TRBV19 and TRBJ1-5): DGGITQSPKYLFRKEGQNVTLSCEQNLNHDAMYWYRQDPGQGLRLIYYSQIVNDFQKGDIAEGYSVSREKKESFPLTVTSAQKNPTAFYLCASSKPRGTDYQPQHFGDGTRLSIL.

CDR3 bases: TGTGCCAGCAGCGTAGGACCAGGGGACACTGAAGCTTTCTTT. Residues: CASSVGPGDTEAFF. This sequence joins TRBV9 and TRBJ1-1; D might be TRBD1 (6 bases). This CDR3 spans 14 amino acids. CDR1 and CDR2 (germline): SGDLS, YYNGEE. The V and J ends lost 0 bases and 3 bases respectively, with 9 bases between them.

The chain combines TRBV19 with TRBJ1-1; 7 bases map to TRBD1. The CDR3 sequence is 16 residues long. Trimming took 4 bases from V and 1 from J; bases not matched to a gene: 9. Looked up from germline, CDR1 is LNHDA and CDR2 is SQIVND (reference sequence). DNA of the CDR3: TGTGCCAGTAGTAGTTCGACAGGGTGGGGGAACACTGAAGCTTTCTTT. Its protein is CASSSSTGWGNTEAFF.

This clone was seen once. The chain uses TRBV19 and TRBJ1-4; D not certain. The V and J ends lost 4 bases and 15 bases respectively, with 12 bases between them. The CDR3 extends over 11 amino acids. CDR1 LNHDA and CDR2 SQIVND come from the germline V gene (reference sequence). The CDR3 coding sequence is TGTGCCAGTAGTACCCGGGGTCCGGTGTTTTTT. Encoded protein: CASSTRGPVFF.

The rearrangement uses TRBV25-1 and TRBJ2-7, with D maybe TRBD1 (6 bases). The germline V and J ends were trimmed by 2 bases and 2 bases, with 16 bases remaining between them. Germline V gene lookup returns CDR1 MGHDK and CDR2 SYGVNS. This CDR3 has 16 residues. For the CDR3, the DNA is TGTGCCAGCAGTGAAGAGGATCGGACAGCCACCTACGAGCAGTACTTC. This codes for CASSEEDRTATYEQYF.

The chain links TRBV2 to TRBJ2-7; 10 bases match TRBD1. With 7 bases clipped from V and 3 bases from J, the junction kept 12 bases outside the gene matches. This CDR3 has 16 residues. Germline CDR1 and CDR2: SNHLY and FYNNEI. CDR3 residues: CASTRAGTGDRYEQYF. The CDR3 coding sequence is TGTGCCAGCACAAGAGCCGGGACAGGGGATCGCTACGAGCAGTACTTC. The full variable domain, with the rest looked up from reference TRBV2 and TRBJ2-7, is EPEVTQTPSHQVTQMGQEVILRCVPISNHLYFYWYRQILGQKVEFLVSFYNNEISEKSEIFDDQFSVERPDGSNFTLKIRSTKLEDSAMYFCASTRAGTGDRYEQYFGPGTRLTVT.

This clone appeared once. V is TRBV19 and J is TRBJ2-1; 11 bases match TRBD1. This CDR3 is 14 amino acids long. Germline CDR1 is LNHDA and CDR2 is SQIVND (reference sequence). Trimming removed 10 bases from V and 7 bases from J; junction bases left unmatched: 9. The CDR3 DNA reads TGTGCCACCCCGGACAGGGGGCATTGGAATGAGCAGTTCTTC. As protein: CATPDRGHWNEQFF.

This chain uses TRBV4-1 with TRBJ2-2; unclear D gene. Germline-derived CDR1 and CDR2 are MGHRA and YSYEKL. V was cut by 1 base and J by 8 bases, with 5 bases left in between. This CDR3 spans 12 amino acids. CDR3: CASSQAVGELFF. The CDR3 DNA sequence: TGCGCCAGCAGCCAAGCTGTTGGGGAGCTGTTTTTT.

The chain employs TRBV19 and TRBJ1-4, with 7 bases fitting TRBD1. Germline lookup yields CDR1 LNHDA and CDR2 SQIVND (reference sequence). Losses at the gene ends were 5 bases for V and 0 bases for J; bases not matched to a gene: 6. CDR3 length equals 16 residues. DNA of the CDR3: TGTGCCAGTAGTTCTCGACAGGGCCCAACTAATGAAAAACTGTTTTTT. Encoded protein: CASSSRQGPTNEKLFF.

The rearrangement joins TRBV9 to TRBJ2-7; 9 bases line up with TRBD2. The length of the CDR3 is 14 residues. V gave up 2 bases and J gave up 2 bases; unmatched junction bases: 2. Germline V gene data show CDR1 as SGDLS and CDR2 as YYNGEE. The CDR3: CASSVGTSTYEQYF. The CDR3 coding sequence is TGTGCCAGCAGCGTGGGGACTAGCACCTACGAGCAGTACTTC.

The chain joins TRBV7-7 to TRBJ2-2; TRBD2 agrees at 8 bases. The germline gives CDR1 SSHAT, CDR2 FNYEAQ (reference sequence). The CDR3 is 15 amino acids. The V and J ends lost 2 bases and 5 bases, in that order; junction bases with no gene match: 4. CDR3 sequence reads: CASSLSGRSTGELFF. The CDR3 nucleotides read TGTGCCAGCAGCTTAAGCGGGAGAAGTACCGGGGAGCTGTTTTTT.

The chain has TRBV6-1 and TRBJ2-7; TRBD2 matches at 8 bases. This CDR3 is 15 amino acids long. Germline-derived CDR1 and CDR2 are MNHNS and SASEGT. After removal of 8 bases from V and 0 bases from J, the junction contained 9 bases not matched to a gene. Written as DNA, the CDR3 is TGTGCCAGCGGGCCGCTAGCGGGTCTCTCCTACGAGCAGTACTTC. Translating gives CASGPLAGLSYEQYF.

The V gene is TRBV19, the J gene TRBJ1-2; D not certain. Trimming took 0 bases from V and 2 from J, leaving 13 bases between them. CDR1 and CDR2 (germline): LNHDA, SQIVND (reference sequence). CDR3 length: 16 residues. CDR3 bases: TGTGCCAGTAGTATAGACCACGTTCGTAGAAACTATGGCTACACCTTC. Its protein is CASSIDHVRRNYGYTF.

This chain uses TRBV5-1 with TRBJ2-3; a possible D gene is TRBD1 (5 bases). Germline CDR1 SGHRS, CDR2 YFSETQ. The CDR3 loop spans 15 amino acids. Between the trimmed V and J ends, which lost 2 bases and 8 bases, there was a span of 18 bases. DNA of the CDR3: TGCGCCAGCAGCTTTTCGGACATCACAACCGGTACGCAGTATTTT. Encoded protein: CASSFSDITTGTQYF.

The V gene is TRBV28, the J gene TRBJ1-4, with D uncertain. Germline assignment: CDR1 MDHEN and CDR2 SYDVKM. V was trimmed by 3 bases and J by 4 bases, leaving 9 bases between them. This CDR3 has 14 residues. CDR3 nucleotide sequence: TGTGCCAGCAGTTTTGAACAGAGTAATGAAAAACTGTTTTTT. Amino acid sequence: CASSFEQSNEKLFF.

This chain uses TRBV28 with TRBJ2-7; tentative D call: TRBD2 (6 bases). Trimming removed 4 bases from V and 5 bases from J, with 21 bases in between. This CDR3 has 16 residues. Germline loops: CDR1 MDHEN, CDR2 SYDVKM. This CDR3 reads CASSWAGRGEANEQYF. The CDR3 DNA follows: TGTGCCAGCAGTTGGGCAGGGCGGGGAGAGGCTAACGAGCAGTACTTC.

The chain has TRBV19 and TRBJ2-5; a possible D gene is TRBD1 (5 bases). There are 13 residues in the CDR3. CDR1 and CDR2 from the germline V gene are LNHDA and SQIVND (reference sequence). The ends were cut back, 8 bases at V and 2 bases at J, with 12 bases in the middle. The CDR3 region is CASLGRFQETQYF. The CDR3 DNA reads TGTGCCAGTTTGGGGCGGTTTCAAGAGACCCAGTACTTC.

This chain joins TRBV18 and TRBJ1-2; 7 bases agree with TRBD1. Germline CDR1 reads KGHSH; CDR2 reads LQKENI. V was pared by 3 bases and J by 7 bases, with 14 bases of the junction left unmatched. The CDR3 loop spans 16 amino acids. The CDR3 DNA follows: TGTGCCAGCTCACCGAACAATGCGGGGACAGCGGGTGGCTACACCTTC. Its translation: CASSPNNAGTAGGYTF.